This T cell receptor beta chain was recorded in a study of T cell clonality in common variable immunodeficiency. Generated by immunoSEQ multiplex PCR, the TCRdb table keeps only in-frame clones and is missing some. The table lists about 35,000 clones, with no singletons. The length of the CDR3 is 14 residues. The V gene end was trimmed by 1 base and the J gene end by 3 bases; junction bases not matched to a gene: 2. Germline V lookup: CDR1 LNHDA, CDR2 SQIVND (reference sequence). There are many counts of this clone. The read ends 3 residues before the CDR3 terminus; that terminus is restored from the germline J gene. This CDR3 is also generated by other DNA sequences in the sample.

The gene calls are TRBV19 and TRBJ2-7, with TRBD1 matching over 8 bases. The receptor's source is a person between 18 and 75 years old in good health. Sequencing input: peripheral blood mononuclear cells. Incomplete CDR3 DNA: TGTGCCAGTAGTATAGGGACAGGGCTCTACGAG. Translated: CASSIGTGLYE. The full CDR3 protein reads CASSIGTGLYEQYF.